The present entry profiles one T cell receptor beta chain with its context. The target antigen is unknown. Using immunoSEQ multiplex PCR, the repertoire was profiled, and TCRdb retains in-frame clones only, with some absent. The data hold approximately 140,000 clones, with roughly nine tenths observed a single time. This CDR3 has 14 residues. Germline-derived CDR1 and CDR2 are SGHNT and YYREEE (reference sequence). Between the trimmed V and J ends, which lost 1 base and 8 bases, there was a span of 15 bases. This entry is derived from a study of T cell responses to AZD1222 COVID-19 vaccine. General study findings and limits: Regions left unmutated in variants are reportedly the target of nearly half of spike-specific TCRs. Sampling that yielded the repertoires occurred only after the peak T cell response. Donors skewed white British and female; clonal diversity was possibly underestimated. At 160-218 and 743-854, vaccine-associated CD4 TCRs were dominant, and they spanned spike.

The sequencing here drew on peripheral blood, taken 28 days after the second AZD1222 dose. The receptor comes from an adult who received the AZD1222 COVID-19 vaccine. This chain uses TRBV5-4 with TRBJ1-2, with D maybe TRBD1 (5 bases). The CDR3 loop is CASSLTGRTSGYTF. CDR3 nucleotides: TGTGCCAGCAGCTTGACGGGACGGACCTCGGGCTACACCTTC.